This T cell receptor (beta chain) derives from a study of graft-versus-host responses after intestinal transplantation. In the study overall: Isolated intestinal, liver-intestinal, or multivisceral transplants were what recipients had.

On this clone itself: Its antigen is not identified.

Regarding the study as a whole: GvH clones were found in recipient marrow; some appeared first in ileum or blood.

Trimming cost V 2 bases and J 8 bases; bases outside gene matches: 4. The germline gives CDR1 SGHKS, CDR2 YYEKEE (reference sequence). The CDR3 has 14 amino acids. The protocol was immunoSEQ multiplex PCR, while the TCRdb copy is restricted to in-frame clones and leaves out a portion. The sample has under 100,000 clones; 90% to 95% are singletons. Here the sequenced sample was unstimulated CD8+ T cells sorted from spleen or lymph node cells, taken before transplant. The sequence came from a human donor who was the organ donor for an intestinal transplant. The chain recombines TRBV5-5 with TRBJ1-4; 9 nucleotides agree with TRBD1. The CDR3: CASSFWTGDEKLFF. In DNA, the CDR3 is TGTGCCAGCAGCTTCTGGACAGGGGACGAAAAACTGTTTTTT.